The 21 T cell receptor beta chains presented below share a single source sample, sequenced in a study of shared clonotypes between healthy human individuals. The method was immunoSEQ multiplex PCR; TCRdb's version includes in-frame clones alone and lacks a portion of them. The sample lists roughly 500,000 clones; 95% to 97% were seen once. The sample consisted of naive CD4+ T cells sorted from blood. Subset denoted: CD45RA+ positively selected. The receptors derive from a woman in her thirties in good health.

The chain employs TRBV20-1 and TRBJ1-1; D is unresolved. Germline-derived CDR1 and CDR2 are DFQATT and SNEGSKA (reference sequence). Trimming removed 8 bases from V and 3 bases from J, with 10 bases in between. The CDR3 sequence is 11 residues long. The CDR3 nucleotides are TGCAGTACGAATCCCTACACTGAAGCTTTCTTT. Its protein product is CSTNPYTEAFF.

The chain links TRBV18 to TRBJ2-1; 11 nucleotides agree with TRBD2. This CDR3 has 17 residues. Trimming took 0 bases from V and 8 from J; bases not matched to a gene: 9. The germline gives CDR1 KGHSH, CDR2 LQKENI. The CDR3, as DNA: TGTGCCAGCTCACCACCGTTTACCACTAGCGGGAGCTATGAGCAGTTCTTC. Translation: CASSPPFTTSGSYEQFF.

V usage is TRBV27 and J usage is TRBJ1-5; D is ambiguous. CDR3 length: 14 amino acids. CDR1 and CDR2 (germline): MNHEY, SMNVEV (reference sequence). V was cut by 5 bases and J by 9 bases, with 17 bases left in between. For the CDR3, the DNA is TGTGCCAGCAGTCCCTCAGAGGGTTGGGGGCCCCAGCATTTT. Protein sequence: CASSPSEGWGPQHF.

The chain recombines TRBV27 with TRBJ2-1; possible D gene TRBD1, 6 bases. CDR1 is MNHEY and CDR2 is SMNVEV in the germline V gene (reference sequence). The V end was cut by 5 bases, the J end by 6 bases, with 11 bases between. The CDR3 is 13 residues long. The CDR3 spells CASSPRTVNEQFF. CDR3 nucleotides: TGTGCCAGCAGTCCCCGGACAGTCAATGAGCAGTTCTTC.

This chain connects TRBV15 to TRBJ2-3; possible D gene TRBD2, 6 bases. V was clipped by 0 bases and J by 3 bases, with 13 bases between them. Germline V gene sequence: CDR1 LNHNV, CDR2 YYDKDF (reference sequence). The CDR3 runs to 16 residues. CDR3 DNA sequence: TGTGCCACCAGCAGAGAATCGGGAGCATTAACAGATACGCAGTATTTT. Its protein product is CATSRESGALTDTQYF.

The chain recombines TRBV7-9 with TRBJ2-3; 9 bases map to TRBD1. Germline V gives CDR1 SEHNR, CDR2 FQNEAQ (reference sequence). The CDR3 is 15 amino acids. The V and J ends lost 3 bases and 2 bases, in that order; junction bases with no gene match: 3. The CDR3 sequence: CASSFGQGLTDTQYF. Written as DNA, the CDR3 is TGTGCCAGCAGCTTCGGACAGGGGCTCACAGATACGCAGTATTTT.

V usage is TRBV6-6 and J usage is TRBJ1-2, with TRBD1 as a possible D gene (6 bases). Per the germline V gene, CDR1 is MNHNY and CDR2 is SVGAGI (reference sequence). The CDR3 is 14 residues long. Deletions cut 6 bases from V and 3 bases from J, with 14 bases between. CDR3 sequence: CASRPTGKDYGYTF. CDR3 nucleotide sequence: TGTGCCAGCAGGCCTACAGGGAAGGACTATGGCTACACCTTC.

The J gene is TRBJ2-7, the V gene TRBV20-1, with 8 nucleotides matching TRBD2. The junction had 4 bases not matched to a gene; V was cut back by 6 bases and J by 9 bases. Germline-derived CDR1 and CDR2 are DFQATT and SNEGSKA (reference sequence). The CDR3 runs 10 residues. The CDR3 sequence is CSADGRVQYF. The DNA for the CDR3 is TGCAGTGCAGACGGGAGGGTGCAGTACTTC.

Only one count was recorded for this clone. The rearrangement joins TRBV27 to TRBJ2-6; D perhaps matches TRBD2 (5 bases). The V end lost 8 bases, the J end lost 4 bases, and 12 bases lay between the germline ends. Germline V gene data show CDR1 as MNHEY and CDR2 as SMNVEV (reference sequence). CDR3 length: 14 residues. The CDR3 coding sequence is TGTGCCAGCTCAGAGGGAGCCGGGGCCAACGTCCTGACTTTC. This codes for CASSEGAGANVLTF.

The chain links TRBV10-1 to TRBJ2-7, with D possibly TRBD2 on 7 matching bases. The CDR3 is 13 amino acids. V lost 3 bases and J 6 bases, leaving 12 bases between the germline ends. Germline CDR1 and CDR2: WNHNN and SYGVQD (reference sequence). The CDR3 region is CASSEGGVGEQYF. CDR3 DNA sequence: TGCGCCAGCAGTGAAGGGGGGGTCGGCGAGCAGTACTTC.

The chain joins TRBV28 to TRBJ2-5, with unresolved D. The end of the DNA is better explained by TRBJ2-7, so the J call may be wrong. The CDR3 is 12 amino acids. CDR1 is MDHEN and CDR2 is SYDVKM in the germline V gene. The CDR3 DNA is TGTGCCAGCAGTTTAGTGCCCTACGAGCAGTACTTC. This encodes CASSLVPYEQYF.

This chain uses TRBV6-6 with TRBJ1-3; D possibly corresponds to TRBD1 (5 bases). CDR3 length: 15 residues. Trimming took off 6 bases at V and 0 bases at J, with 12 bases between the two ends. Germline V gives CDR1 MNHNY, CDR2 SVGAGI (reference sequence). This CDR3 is CASSTTTGSGNTIYF. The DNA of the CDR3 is TGTGCCAGCAGCACAACTACAGGCTCTGGAAACACCATATATTTT.

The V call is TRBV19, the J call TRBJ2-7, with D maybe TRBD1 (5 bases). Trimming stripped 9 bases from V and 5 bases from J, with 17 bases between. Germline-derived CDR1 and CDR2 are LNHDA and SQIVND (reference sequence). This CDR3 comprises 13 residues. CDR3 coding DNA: TGTGCCAGCTCCAGGCAGGGTATTAACGAGCAGTACTTC. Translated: CASSRQGINEQYF.

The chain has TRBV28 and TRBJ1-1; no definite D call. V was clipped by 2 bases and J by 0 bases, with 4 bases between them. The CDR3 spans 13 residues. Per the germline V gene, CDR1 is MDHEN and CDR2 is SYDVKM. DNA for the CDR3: TGTGCCAGCAGTTTAAGAATGAACACTGAAGCTTTCTTT. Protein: CASSLRMNTEAFF.

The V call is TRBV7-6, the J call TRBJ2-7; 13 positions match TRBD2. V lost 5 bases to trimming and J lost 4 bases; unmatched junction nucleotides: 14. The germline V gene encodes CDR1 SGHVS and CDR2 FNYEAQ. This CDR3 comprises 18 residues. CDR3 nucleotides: TGTGCCAGCAGCGTACTAATACCGGGACTAGCGGGAAGTTACGAGCAGTACTTC. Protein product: CASSVLIPGLAGSYEQYF.

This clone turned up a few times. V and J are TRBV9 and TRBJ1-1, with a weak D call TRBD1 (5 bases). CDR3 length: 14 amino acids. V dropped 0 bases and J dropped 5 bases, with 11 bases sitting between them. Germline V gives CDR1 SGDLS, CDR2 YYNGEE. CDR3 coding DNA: TGTGCCAGCAGCGTAGGGGGCGAGGGAACTGAAGCTTTCTTT. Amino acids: CASSVGGEGTEAFF.

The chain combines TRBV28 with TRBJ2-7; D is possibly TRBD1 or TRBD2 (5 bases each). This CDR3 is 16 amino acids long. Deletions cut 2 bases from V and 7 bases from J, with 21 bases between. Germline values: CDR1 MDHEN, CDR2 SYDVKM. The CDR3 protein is CASSLRGESYVEEQYF. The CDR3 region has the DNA TGTGCCAGCAGTTTACGAGGGGAGTCCTACGTTGAGGAGCAGTACTTC.

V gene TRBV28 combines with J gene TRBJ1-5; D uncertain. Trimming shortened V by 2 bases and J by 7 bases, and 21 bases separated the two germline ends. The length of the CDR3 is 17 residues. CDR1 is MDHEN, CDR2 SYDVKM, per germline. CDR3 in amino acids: CASSLKLFVGMGQPQHF. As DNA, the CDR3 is TGTGCCAGCAGTTTAAAGCTGTTTGTGGGGATGGGGCAGCCCCAGCATTTT. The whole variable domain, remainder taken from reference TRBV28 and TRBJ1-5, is DVKVTQSSRYLVKRTGEKVFLECVQDMDHENMFWYRQDPGLGLRLIYFSYDVKMKEKGDIPEGYSVSREKKERFSLILESASTNQTSMYLCASSLKLFVGMGQPQHFGDGTRLSIL.

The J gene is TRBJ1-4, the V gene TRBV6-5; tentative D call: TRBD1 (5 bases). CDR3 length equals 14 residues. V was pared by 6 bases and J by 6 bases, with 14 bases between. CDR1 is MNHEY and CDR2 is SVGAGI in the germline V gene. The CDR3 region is CASRTWGGDEKLFF. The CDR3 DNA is TGTGCCAGCAGGACCTGGGGGGGGGATGAAAAACTGTTTTTT.

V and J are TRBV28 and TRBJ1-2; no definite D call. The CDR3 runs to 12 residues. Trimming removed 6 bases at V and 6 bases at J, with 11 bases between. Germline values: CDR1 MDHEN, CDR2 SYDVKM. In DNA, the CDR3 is TGTGCCAGCAGCCTCAGTCGGAATGGCTACACCTTC. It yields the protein CASSLSRNGYTF.

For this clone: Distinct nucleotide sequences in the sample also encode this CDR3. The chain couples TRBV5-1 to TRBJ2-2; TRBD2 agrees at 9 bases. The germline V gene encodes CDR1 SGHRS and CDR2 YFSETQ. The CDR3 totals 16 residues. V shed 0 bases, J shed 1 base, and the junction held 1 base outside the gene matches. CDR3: CASSLETSGNTGELFF. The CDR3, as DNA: TGCGCCAGCAGCTTGGAGACTAGCGGGAACACCGGGGAGCTGTTTTTT.